A selection of T cell receptor beta chains follows, all from one sample in a study of cytomegalovirus exposure and HLA in healthy donors. TCRdb keeps only in-frame clones here, not all; method: immunoSEQ multiplex PCR. The table includes about 190,000 clones, 80% to 90% detected once. The sequenced material came from PBMCs. Receptor source: a young man in good health and CMV-seronegative. Both conserved end residues are part of each CDR3. Fields, in order: D gene, clone size, V gene, J gene, CDR3 protein. A D gene is named only where the DNA matches it firmly. Clone size is shown for a subset of rows, as once, few, many or a class of expanded clone.

d_gene: NA
abundance: NA
v_gene: TRBV7-9
j_gene: TRBJ1-4
CDR3aa: CASSPTGRANEKLFF

d_gene: NA
abundance: NA
v_gene: TRBV4-3
j_gene: TRBJ1-2
CDR3aa: CASSQDGLYGYTF

d_gene: NA
abundance: NA
v_gene: TRBV10-3
j_gene: TRBJ2-5
CDR3aa: CAAGEIQETQYF

d_gene: NA
abundance: NA
v_gene: TRBV2
j_gene: TRBJ2-3
CDR3aa: CASTGQSTDTQYF

d_gene: TRBD2
abundance: NA
v_gene: TRBV15
j_gene: TRBJ2-3
CDR3aa: CATSRGLVAGGSDTQYF

d_gene: NA
abundance: NA
v_gene: TRBV4-1
j_gene: NA
CDR3aa: CASSQPPFYEQYF

d_gene: TRBD1
abundance: once
v_gene: TRBV19
j_gene: TRBJ1-1
CDR3aa: CASSLSQGADTEAFF

d_gene: NA
abundance: NA
v_gene: TRBV7-8
j_gene: TRBJ2-7
CDR3aa: CASSPGSSSYEQYF

d_gene: NA
abundance: NA
v_gene: TRBV11-2
j_gene: TRBJ2-1
CDR3aa: CASSLELRRGEQFF

d_gene: TRBD1
abundance: few
v_gene: TRBV13
j_gene: TRBJ1-2
CDR3aa: CASSSGEQGAIYGYTF

d_gene: NA
abundance: NA
v_gene: TRBV5-4
j_gene: TRBJ2-7
CDR3aa: CASSGHEQYF

d_gene: TRBD1
abundance: NA
v_gene: TRBV27
j_gene: TRBJ1-2
CDR3aa: CASSRDRAGGGYTF

d_gene: TRBD1
abundance: NA
v_gene: TRBV6-1
j_gene: TRBJ1-5
CDR3aa: CASIHRDSSNQPQHF

d_gene: NA
abundance: NA
v_gene: TRBV5-1
j_gene: TRBJ2-3
CDR3aa: CASSPGGGTGGTQYF

d_gene: TRBD1
abundance: NA
v_gene: TRBV15
j_gene: TRBJ1-1
CDR3aa: CATSRDRAMNTEAFF

d_gene: NA
abundance: NA
v_gene: TRBV28
j_gene: TRBJ2-7
CDR3aa: CANSPGGEYEQYF

d_gene: NA
abundance: once
v_gene: TRBV2
j_gene: TRBJ1-1
CDR3aa: CASSVNPGKDTEAFF

d_gene: TRBD1
abundance: NA
v_gene: TRBV10-3
j_gene: TRBJ1-2
CDR3aa: CAISVPGGRSTF

d_gene: NA
abundance: NA
v_gene: TRBV19
j_gene: TRBJ2-7
CDR3aa: CASSIGQASYEQYF

d_gene: NA
abundance: NA
v_gene: TRBV7-2
j_gene: TRBJ1-3
CDR3aa: CASSNRVGNTIYF

d_gene: NA
abundance: NA
v_gene: TRBV19
j_gene: TRBJ2-7
CDR3aa: CASTPSNSGTYEQYF

d_gene: TRBD1
abundance: NA
v_gene: TRBV6-1
j_gene: TRBJ1-2
CDR3aa: CASSAGTGLYQGYTF

d_gene: NA
abundance: NA
v_gene: TRBV6-5
j_gene: TRBJ2-1
CDR3aa: CASSYSGARSNEQFF

d_gene: NA
abundance: once
v_gene: TRBV28
j_gene: TRBJ2-5
CDR3aa: CASSAPPGTQYF

d_gene: NA
abundance: NA
v_gene: TRBV28
j_gene: TRBJ2-5
CDR3aa: CASSKDSQETQYF

d_gene: TRBD1
abundance: NA
v_gene: TRBV4-1
j_gene: TRBJ1-4
CDR3aa: CASSRTGGPNEKLFF

d_gene: NA
abundance: NA
v_gene: TRBV7-2
j_gene: TRBJ1-5
CDR3aa: CASSGPTGSREPQHF

d_gene: NA
abundance: NA
v_gene: TRBV18
j_gene: TRBJ2-5
CDR3aa: CASSQSAGETQYF

d_gene: NA
abundance: NA
v_gene: TRBV5-1
j_gene: TRBJ1-2
CDR3aa: CASSLGQGSYGYTF

d_gene: NA
abundance: NA
v_gene: TRBV6-6
j_gene: TRBJ2-7
CDR3aa: CASSYSMALEQYF

d_gene: NA
abundance: NA
v_gene: TRBV21-1
j_gene: TRBJ2-3
CDR3aa: CASSKGRWLGAYTDTQYF

d_gene: NA
abundance: NA
v_gene: TRBV6-5
j_gene: TRBJ1-4
CDR3aa: CASGRGGGPNEKLFF

d_gene: NA
abundance: NA
v_gene: TRBV29-1
j_gene: TRBJ1-1
CDR3aa: CSVGGRFMNTEAFF

d_gene: NA
abundance: NA
v_gene: TRBV15
j_gene: TRBJ2-7
CDR3aa: CATSRIPDSKYEQYF

d_gene: TRBD2
abundance: few
v_gene: TRBV5-1
j_gene: TRBJ2-1
CDR3aa: CASSSLGTSGRGEQFF

d_gene: TRBD2
abundance: NA
v_gene: TRBV7-8
j_gene: TRBJ2-7
CDR3aa: CASSFPPSGGTYEQYF

d_gene: NA
abundance: NA
v_gene: TRBV28
j_gene: TRBJ2-5
CDR3aa: CASSLGKGETQYF

d_gene: TRBD1
abundance: NA
v_gene: TRBV27
j_gene: TRBJ2-7
CDR3aa: CASSIGGGRDEQYF

d_gene: TRBD1
abundance: NA
v_gene: TRBV10-1
j_gene: TRBJ2-7
CDR3aa: CASSPGQDFEQYF

d_gene: TRBD1
abundance: once
v_gene: TRBV7-2
j_gene: TRBJ2-3
CDR3aa: CASSQWDRVTDTQYF

d_gene: NA
abundance: NA
v_gene: TRBV9
j_gene: TRBJ2-7
CDR3aa: CASSVGGEQYF

d_gene: TRBD2
abundance: NA
v_gene: TRBV28
j_gene: TRBJ2-1
CDR3aa: CASSSSLAGARYNEQFF

d_gene: TRBD2
abundance: NA
v_gene: TRBV27
j_gene: TRBJ2-1
CDR3aa: CASSLRRDYYNEQFF

d_gene: NA
abundance: NA
v_gene: TRBV2
j_gene: TRBJ2-7
CDR3aa: CASTLQGYEQYF

d_gene: NA
abundance: NA
v_gene: TRBV14
j_gene: TRBJ2-3
CDR3aa: CASSHSSTDTQYF

d_gene: NA
abundance: NA
v_gene: TRBV2
j_gene: TRBJ2-7
CDR3aa: CASSDDSYEQYF

d_gene: NA
abundance: NA
v_gene: TRBV6-6
j_gene: TRBJ1-1
CDR3aa: CASSPNRDEAFF

d_gene: TRBD1
abundance: NA
v_gene: TRBV27
j_gene: TRBJ1-1
CDR3aa: CASSIDRGDTEAFF

d_gene: TRBD1
abundance: NA
v_gene: TRBV28
j_gene: TRBJ1-2
CDR3aa: CASSFPDGTGNYGYTF

d_gene: TRBD2
abundance: NA
v_gene: TRBV13
j_gene: TRBJ2-2
CDR3aa: CASTPGGGPVELFF

d_gene: TRBD1
abundance: NA
v_gene: TRBV4-2
j_gene: TRBJ1-2
CDR3aa: CASNPAGQGLYGYTF

d_gene: TRBD1
abundance: NA
v_gene: TRBV18
j_gene: TRBJ2-3
CDR3aa: CASSPIPGQGTDTQYF

d_gene: NA
abundance: once
v_gene: TRBV6-6
j_gene: TRBJ2-7
CDR3aa: CASSRGDYSYEQYF

d_gene: TRBD1
abundance: NA
v_gene: TRBV7-2
j_gene: TRBJ2-4
CDR3aa: CASSPGQAVSQNIQYF

d_gene: NA
abundance: NA
v_gene: TRBV7-2
j_gene: TRBJ1-5
CDR3aa: CASSLRQANQPQHF

d_gene: TRBD2
abundance: NA
v_gene: TRBV28
j_gene: TRBJ2-3
CDR3aa: CASLSSGRNTDTQYF

d_gene: NA
abundance: NA
v_gene: TRBV19
j_gene: TRBJ2-1
CDR3aa: CASSIDDSSYNEQFF

d_gene: NA
abundance: once
v_gene: TRBV15
j_gene: TRBJ2-5
CDR3aa: CATSSDRGGGGRQETQYF